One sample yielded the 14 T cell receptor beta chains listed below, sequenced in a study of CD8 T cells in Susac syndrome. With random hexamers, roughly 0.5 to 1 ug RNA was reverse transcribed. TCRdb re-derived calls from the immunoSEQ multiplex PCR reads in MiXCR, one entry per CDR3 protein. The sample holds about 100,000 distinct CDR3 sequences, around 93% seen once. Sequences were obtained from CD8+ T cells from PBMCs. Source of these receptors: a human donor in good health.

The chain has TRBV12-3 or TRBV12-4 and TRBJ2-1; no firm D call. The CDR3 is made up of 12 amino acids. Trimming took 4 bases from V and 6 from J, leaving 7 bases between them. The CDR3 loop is CASSWGFNEQFF. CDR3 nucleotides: TGTGCCAGCAGTTGGGGATTCAATGAGCAGTTCTTC.

This CDR3 is CASGLGGGGNTDTQYF. CDR3 DNA sequence: TGTGCTAGTGGTTTAGGTGGCGGGGGAAACACAGATACGCAGTATTTT. The rearrangement uses TRBV12-5 and TRBJ2-3, with 7 bases lining up with TRBD2. V was pared by 3 bases and J by 2 bases, with 8 bases of the junction left unmatched. The CDR3 covers 16 residues. The germline gives CDR1 LGHNT, CDR2 FRNRAP.

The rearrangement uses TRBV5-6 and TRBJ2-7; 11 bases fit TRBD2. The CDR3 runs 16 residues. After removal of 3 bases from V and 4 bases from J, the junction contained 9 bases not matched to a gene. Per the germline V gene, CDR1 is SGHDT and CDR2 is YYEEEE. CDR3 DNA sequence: TGTGCCAGCAGCTCTCCCCTAGCGGGGGGTCCTTACGAGCAGTACTTC. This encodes CASSSPLAGGPYEQYF.

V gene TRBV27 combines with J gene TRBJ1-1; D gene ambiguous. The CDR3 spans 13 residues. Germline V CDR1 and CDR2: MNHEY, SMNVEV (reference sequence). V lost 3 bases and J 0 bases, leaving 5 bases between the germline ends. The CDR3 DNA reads TGTGCCAGCAGTTTGTTTGTGAACACTGAAGCTTTCTTT. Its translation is CASSLFVNTEAFF.

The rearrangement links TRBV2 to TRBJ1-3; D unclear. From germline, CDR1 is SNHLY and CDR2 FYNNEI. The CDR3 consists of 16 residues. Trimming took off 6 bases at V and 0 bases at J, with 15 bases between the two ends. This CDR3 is CASSVNSGDSGNTIYF. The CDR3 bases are TGTGCCAGCAGCGTTAACAGCGGTGACTCTGGAAACACCATATATTTT.

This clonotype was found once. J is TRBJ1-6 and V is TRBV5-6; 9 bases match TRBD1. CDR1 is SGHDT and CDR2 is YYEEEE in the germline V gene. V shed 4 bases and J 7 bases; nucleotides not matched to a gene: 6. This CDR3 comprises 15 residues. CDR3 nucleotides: TGTGCCAGCAGCGCCGGACAGGGGAGGAATTCACCCCTCCACTTT. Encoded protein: CASSAGQGRNSPLHF.

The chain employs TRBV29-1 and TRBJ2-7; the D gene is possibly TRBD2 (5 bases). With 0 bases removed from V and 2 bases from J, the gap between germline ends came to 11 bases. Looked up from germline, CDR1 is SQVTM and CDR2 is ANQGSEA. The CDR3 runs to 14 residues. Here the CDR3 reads CSVEDSDGTYEQYF. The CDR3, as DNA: TGCAGCGTTGAAGACTCAGACGGGACCTACGAGCAGTACTTC.

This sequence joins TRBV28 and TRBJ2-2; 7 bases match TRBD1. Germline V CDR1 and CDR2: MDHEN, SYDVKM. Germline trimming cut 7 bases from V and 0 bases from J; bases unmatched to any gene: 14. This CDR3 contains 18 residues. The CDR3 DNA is TGTGCCAGCACCGACCCCCCGGGACAGTTTCCGAACACCGGGGAGCTGTTTTTT. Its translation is CASTDPPGQFPNTGELFF.

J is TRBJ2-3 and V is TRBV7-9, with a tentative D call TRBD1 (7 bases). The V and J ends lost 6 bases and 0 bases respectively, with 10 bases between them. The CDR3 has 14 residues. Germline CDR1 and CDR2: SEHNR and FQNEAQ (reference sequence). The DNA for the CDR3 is TGTGCCAGCAGACAGGGGACTAGCACAGATACGCAGTATTTT. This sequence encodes CASRQGTSTDTQYF.

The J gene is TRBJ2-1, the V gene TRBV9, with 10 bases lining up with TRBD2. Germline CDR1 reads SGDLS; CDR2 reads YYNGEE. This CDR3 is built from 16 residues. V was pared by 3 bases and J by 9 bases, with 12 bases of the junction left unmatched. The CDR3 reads CASSAGSGGAEGEQFF. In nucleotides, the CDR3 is TGTGCCAGCAGCGCCGGAAGCGGGGGGGCCGAGGGTGAGCAGTTCTTC.

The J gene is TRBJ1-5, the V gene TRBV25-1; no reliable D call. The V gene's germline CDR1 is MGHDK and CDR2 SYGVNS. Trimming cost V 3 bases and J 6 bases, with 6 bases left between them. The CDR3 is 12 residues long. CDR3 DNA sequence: TGTGCCAGCAGTGAGTGGGGTCAGCCCCAGCATTTT. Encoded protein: CASSEWGQPQHF.

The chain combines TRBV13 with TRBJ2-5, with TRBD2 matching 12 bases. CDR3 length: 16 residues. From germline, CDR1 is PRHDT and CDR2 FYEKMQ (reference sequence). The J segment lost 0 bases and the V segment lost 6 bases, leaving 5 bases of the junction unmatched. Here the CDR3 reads CASRRRTSGDQETQYF. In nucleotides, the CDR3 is TGTGCCAGCAGAAGAAGGACTAGCGGGGACCAAGAGACCCAGTACTTC.

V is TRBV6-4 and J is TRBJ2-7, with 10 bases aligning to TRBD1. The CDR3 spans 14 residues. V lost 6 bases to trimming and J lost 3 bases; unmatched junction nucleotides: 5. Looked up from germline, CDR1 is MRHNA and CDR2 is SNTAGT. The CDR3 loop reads CASSPGTGDYEQYF. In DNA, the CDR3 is TGTGCCAGCAGCCCCGGGACAGGGGACTACGAGCAGTACTTC.

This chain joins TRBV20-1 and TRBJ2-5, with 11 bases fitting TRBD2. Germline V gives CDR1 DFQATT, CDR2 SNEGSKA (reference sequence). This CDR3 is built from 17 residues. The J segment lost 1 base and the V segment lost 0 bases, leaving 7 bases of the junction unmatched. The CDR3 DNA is TGCAGTGCTAGAGATTTTCGCCTAGCGGGGGGCCAAGAGACCCAGTACTTC. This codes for CSARDFRLAGGQETQYF.